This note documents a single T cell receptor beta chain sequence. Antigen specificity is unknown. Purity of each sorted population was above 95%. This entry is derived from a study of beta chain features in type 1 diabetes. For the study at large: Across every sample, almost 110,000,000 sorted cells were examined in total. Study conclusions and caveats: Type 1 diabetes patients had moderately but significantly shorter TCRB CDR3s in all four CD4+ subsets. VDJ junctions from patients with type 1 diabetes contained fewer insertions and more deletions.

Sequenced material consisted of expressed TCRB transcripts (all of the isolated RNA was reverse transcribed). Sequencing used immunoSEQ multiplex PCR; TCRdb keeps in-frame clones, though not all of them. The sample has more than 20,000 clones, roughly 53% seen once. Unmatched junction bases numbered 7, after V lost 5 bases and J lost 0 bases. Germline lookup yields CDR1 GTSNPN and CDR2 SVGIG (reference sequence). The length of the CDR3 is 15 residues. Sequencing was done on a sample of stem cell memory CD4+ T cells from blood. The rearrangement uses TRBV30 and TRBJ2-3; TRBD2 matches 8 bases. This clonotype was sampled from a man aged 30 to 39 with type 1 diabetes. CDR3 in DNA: TGTGCCTGGCGACTTAGCGGGACTAGCACAGATACGCAGTATTTT. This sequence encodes CAWRLSGTSTDTQYF.